This T cell receptor (beta chain) was captured in a study of blood T cell repertoires in COVID-19. Overall study: Acute-phase and convalescent COVID-19 samples originated in the United States, Italy and Spain. From T cells, B-cell-depleted T cells, or PBMCs came the material, which was cDNA or gDNA.

V lost 8 bases and J lost 0, with 8 bases in between. The length of the CDR3 is 12 residues. The germline V gene encodes CDR1 MNHEY and CDR2 SVGAGI. Per the original data handling: Using reference gene primer amplification, nucleated cell counts were estimated. TCRdb's table, derived via immunoSEQ multiplex PCR, lists solely in-frame clones and lacks some. V and J calls and clone size follow that table, whereas D and trimming were derived from the DNA. The table has about 32,000 clones, approximately 90% seen once; the top ten hold around 1.8%. The receptor was isolated from a man aged 50 to 59 with active or convalescent COVID-19. Sequencing input: peripheral blood. The chain uses TRBV6-5 and TRBJ2-7, with D perhaps TRBD2 (6 bases). The CDR3 is CASGRTSYEQYF. The CDR3 DNA is TGTGCCAGCGGGAGGACCTCCTACGAGCAGTACTTC.